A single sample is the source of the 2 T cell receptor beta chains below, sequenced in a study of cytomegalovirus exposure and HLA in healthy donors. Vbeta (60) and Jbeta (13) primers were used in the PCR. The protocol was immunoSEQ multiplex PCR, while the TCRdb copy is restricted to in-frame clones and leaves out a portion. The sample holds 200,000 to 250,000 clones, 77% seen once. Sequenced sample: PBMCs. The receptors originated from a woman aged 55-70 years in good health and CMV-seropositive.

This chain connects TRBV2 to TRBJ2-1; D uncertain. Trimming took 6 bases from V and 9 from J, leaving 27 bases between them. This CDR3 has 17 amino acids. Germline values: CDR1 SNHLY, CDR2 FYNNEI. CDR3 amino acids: CASRIMYGGSINAEQFF. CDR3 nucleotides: TGTGCCAGCAGGATCATGTACGGTGGTAGTATTAATGCTGAGCAGTTCTTC.

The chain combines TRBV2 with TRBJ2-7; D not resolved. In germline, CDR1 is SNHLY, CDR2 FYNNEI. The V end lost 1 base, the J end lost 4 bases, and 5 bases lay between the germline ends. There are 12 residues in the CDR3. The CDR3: CASSEGLYEQYF. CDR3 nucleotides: TGTGCCAGCAGTGAAGGTCTTTACGAGCAGTACTTC.